Included here is one T cell receptor (beta chain) sequence, with context. The antigen is unknown. The record originates from a study of cytomegalovirus exposure and HLA in healthy donors. Study-wide findings and caveats: Analysis was performed later, and it showed HLA-associated TCR beta chains to be more clonally expanded than equally common others.

This CDR3 has 15 residues. The V segment lost 6 bases and the J segment 6 bases; nucleotides outside the gene matches: 11. Germline CDR1 and CDR2: SQVTM and ANQGSEA. The primer mix had 60 Vbeta and 13 Jbeta primers. Using immunoSEQ multiplex PCR, the repertoire was profiled, and TCRdb retains in-frame clones only, with some absent. The sample lists 95,000 or so clones; 81% were seen once. This clonotype was obtained from a woman aged 70-85 years in good health and CMV-seropositive. The chain recombines TRBV29-1 with TRBJ2-1, with 10 bases identical to TRBD2. Sequenced material: PBMCs. The CDR3, as DNA: TGCAGCGTGCGTACCCCTAGCGGGAGTCTCAATGAGCAGTTCTTC. Residues: CSVRTPSGSLNEQFF.